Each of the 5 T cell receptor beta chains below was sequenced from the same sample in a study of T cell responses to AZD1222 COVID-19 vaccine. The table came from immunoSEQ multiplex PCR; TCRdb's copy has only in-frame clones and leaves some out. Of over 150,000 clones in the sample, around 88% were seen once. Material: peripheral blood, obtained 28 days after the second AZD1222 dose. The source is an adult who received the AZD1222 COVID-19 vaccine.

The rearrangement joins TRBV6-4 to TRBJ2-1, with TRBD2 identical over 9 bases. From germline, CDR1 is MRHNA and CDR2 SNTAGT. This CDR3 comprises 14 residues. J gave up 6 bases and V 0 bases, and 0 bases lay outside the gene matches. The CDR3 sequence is CASSDSRGGNEQFF. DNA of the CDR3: TGTGCCAGCAGTGACTCGCGGGGGGGCAATGAGCAGTTCTTC.

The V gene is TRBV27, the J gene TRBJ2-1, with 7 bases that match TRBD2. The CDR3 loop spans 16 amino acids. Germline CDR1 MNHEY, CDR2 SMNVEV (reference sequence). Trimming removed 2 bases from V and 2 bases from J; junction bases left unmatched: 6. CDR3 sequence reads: CASSLTLAGAYNEQFF. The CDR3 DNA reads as TGTGCCAGCAGTTTAACGTTAGCGGGCGCCTACAATGAGCAGTTCTTC.

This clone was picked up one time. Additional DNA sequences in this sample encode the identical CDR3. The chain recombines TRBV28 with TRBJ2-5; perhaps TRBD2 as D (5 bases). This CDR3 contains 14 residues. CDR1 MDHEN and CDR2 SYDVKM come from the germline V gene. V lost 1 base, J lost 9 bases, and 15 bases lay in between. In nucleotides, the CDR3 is TGTGCCAGCAGTTTATTTACTAGTGGGGTCGCCCAGTACTTC. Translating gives CASSLFTSGVAQYF.

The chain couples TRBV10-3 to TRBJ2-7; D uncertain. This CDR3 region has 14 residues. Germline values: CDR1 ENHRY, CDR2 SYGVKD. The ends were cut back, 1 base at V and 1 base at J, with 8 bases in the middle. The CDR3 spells CAISELSNSYEQYF. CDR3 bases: TGTGCCATCAGTGAGTTGTCAAATTCCTACGAGCAGTACTTC.

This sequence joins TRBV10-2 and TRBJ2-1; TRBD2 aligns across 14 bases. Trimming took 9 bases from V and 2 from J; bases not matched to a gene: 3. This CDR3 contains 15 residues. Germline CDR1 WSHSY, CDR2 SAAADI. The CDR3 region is CASQTSGGAYNEQFF. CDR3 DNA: TGCGCCAGTCAGACTAGCGGGGGGGCCTACAATGAGCAGTTCTTC.